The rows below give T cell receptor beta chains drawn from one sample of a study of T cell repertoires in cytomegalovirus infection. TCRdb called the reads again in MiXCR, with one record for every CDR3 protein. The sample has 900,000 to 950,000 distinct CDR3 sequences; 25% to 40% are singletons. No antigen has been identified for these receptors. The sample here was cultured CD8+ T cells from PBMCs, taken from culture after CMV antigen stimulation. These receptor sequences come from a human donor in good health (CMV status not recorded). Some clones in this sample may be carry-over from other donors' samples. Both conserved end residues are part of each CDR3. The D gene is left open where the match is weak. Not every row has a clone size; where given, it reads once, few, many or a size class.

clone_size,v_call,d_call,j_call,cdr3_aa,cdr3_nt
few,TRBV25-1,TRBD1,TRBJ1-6,CASGWTGNSPLHF,TGTGCCAGCGGATGGACAGGGAACTCACCCCTCCACTTT
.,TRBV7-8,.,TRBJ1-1,CASSPREAFF,TGTGCCAGCAGCCCCCGTGAAGCTTTCTTT
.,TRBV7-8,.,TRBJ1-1,CASSVPGVEAFF,TGTGCCAGCAGCGTTCCGGGAGTTGAAGCTTTCTTT
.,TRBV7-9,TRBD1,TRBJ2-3,CASIRPGQGQDTQYF,TGTGCCAGCATCCGACCGGGACAGGGACAAGATACGCAGTATTTT
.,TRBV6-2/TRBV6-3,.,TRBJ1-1,CASSYWRGEENTEAFF,TGTGCCAGCAGTTATTGGAGGGGGGAGGAGAACACTGAAGCTTTCTTT
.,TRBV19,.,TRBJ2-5,CASSRGRWETQYF,TGTGCCAGTAGTCGGGGACGGTGGGAGACCCAGTACTTC
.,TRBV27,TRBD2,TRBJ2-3,CASSLRSLAGAQGTDTQYF,TGTGCCAGCAGTTTAAGGTCGCTAGCGGGGGCTCAGGGCACAGATACGCAGTATTTT
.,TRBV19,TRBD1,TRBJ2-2,CASWTGGTGELFF,TGTGCCAGTTGGACAGGTGGCACCGGGGAGCTGTTTTTT
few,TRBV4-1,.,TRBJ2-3,CASSQDRSGLITDTQYF,TGCGCCAGCAGCCAAGATAGGTCGGGGTTAATCACAGATACGCAGTATTTT
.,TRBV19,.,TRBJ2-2,CARGGHRENTGELFF,TGTGCCAGAGGGGGACACAGGGAGAACACCGGGGAGCTGTTTTTT
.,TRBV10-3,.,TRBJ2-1,CAIRRESSPYNEQFF,TGTGCCATCCGTAGGGAGAGCAGTCCCTACAATGAGCAGTTCTTC
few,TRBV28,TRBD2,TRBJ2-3,CASSPSGGGEADTQYF,TGTGCCAGCAGTCCCTCGGGCGGGGGGGAGGCAGATACGCAGTATTTT
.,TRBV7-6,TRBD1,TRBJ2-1,CASMGTGGAWNEQFF,TGTGCCAGCATGGGCACAGGGGGCGCATGGAATGAGCAGTTCTTC
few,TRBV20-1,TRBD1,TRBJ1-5,CSARIKTGEDFQPQHF,TGCAGTGCTAGGATTAAGACAGGGGAAGATTTCCAGCCCCAGCATTTT